The 32 T cell receptor beta chains given below trace back to one sample, sequenced in a study of Ad26.COV2.S vaccination and SARS-CoV-2 variants. As for treatment: 19 received Ad26.COV2.S at low or high dose, single or two shots; several received placebo; per-sample allocation not given. Sampling took place 63 days after the first vaccine or placebo injection. Clones were read by immunoSEQ multiplex PCR, and TCRdb kept only the in-frame ones, dropping some. The sample carries almost 400,000 clones, approximately 89% recorded once. The material sequenced was peripheral blood, taken in a trial of Ad26.COV2.S vaccine versus placebo. The receptors come from a person aged 18-65 years who received the Ad26.COV2.S COVID-19 vaccine or a placebo.

The chain is built from TRBV4-2 and TRBJ1-1, with a possible D match to TRBD1 (6 bases). The CDR3 has 16 residues. The V end was cut by 0 bases, the J end by 0 bases, with 11 bases between. The germline V gene encodes CDR1 LGHNA and CDR2 YNFKEQ. CDR3 DNA sequence: TGTGCCAGCAGCCAAGAAGGGGGGTCTATGAACACTGAAGCTTTCTTT. This codes for CASSQEGGSMNTEAFF.

The CDR3 protein is CASSPSGRTARGYTF. CDR3 nucleotide sequence: TGTGCCAGCAGTCCTTCGGGGCGGACAGCTCGGGGCTACACCTTC. The rearrangement links TRBV6-5 to TRBJ1-2; possibly TRBD1 for D (6 bases). This CDR3 comprises 15 residues. CDR1 is MNHEY, CDR2 SVGAGI, per germline. With 5 bases removed from V and 8 bases from J, the gap between germline ends came to 21 bases.

This chain uses TRBV6-5 with TRBJ2-7; a possible D gene is TRBD2 (6 bases). This CDR3 has 14 amino acids. Germline-derived CDR1 and CDR2 are MNHEY and SVGAGI. The V and J ends lost 6 bases and 0 bases respectively, with 12 bases between them. CDR3 DNA: TGTGCCAGCAGGTATTTAGCGGCCTCCTACGAGCAGTACTTC. The encoded protein is CASRYLAASYEQYF.

This clone was recorded only once. V usage is TRBV6-2 or TRBV6-3 and J usage is TRBJ2-1; tentatively, D is TRBD1 or TRBD2 (5 bases each). Germline V gene data show CDR1 as MNHEY and CDR2 as SVGEGT. The CDR3 has 15 residues. Trimming took 0 bases from V and 8 from J, leaving 14 bases between them. This chain's CDR3 is CASSYSRERGDEQFF. The CDR3 coding sequence is TGTGCCAGCAGTTACTCTCGGGAAAGGGGCGATGAGCAGTTCTTC.

The chain recombines TRBV12-3 or TRBV12-4 with TRBJ1-6, with D unresolved. The CDR3 has 13 amino acids. V lost 7 bases, J lost 10 bases, and 14 bases lay in between. The DNA for the CDR3 is TGTGCCAGCAAGGAGGCGCAAAGGTCACCCCTCCACTTT. It specifies CASKEAQRSPLHF.

This chain links TRBV6-6 with TRBJ2-2, with TRBD1 identical over 7 bases. With 6 bases clipped from V and 5 bases from J, the junction kept 3 bases outside the gene matches. Germline V lookup: CDR1 MNHNY, CDR2 SVGAGI (reference sequence). This CDR3 region has 13 residues. DNA for the CDR3: TGTGCCAGCAGCCAACAGGGGACCGGGGAGCTGTTTTTT. It encodes CASSQQGTGELFF.

The CDR3 spells CASSQVGKPQHF. CDR3 in DNA: TGTGCCAGCAGCCAGGTGGGGAAGCCCCAGCATTTT. The V gene is TRBV25-1, the J gene TRBJ1-5; D is unresolved. Germline CDR1 and CDR2: MGHDK and SYGVNS. The CDR3 length is 12 residues. V was pared by 6 bases and J by 8 bases, with 11 bases between. Drawing the rest from reference TRBV25-1 and TRBJ1-5, the complete variable domain is EADIYQTPRYLVIGTGKKITLECSQTMGHDKMYWYQQDPGMELHLIHYSYGVNSTEKGDLSSESTVSRIRTEHFPLTLESARPSHTSQYLCASSQVGKPQHFGDGTRLSIL.

This clone has only one observation. The chain joins TRBV19 to TRBJ1-5; maybe TRBD1 (5 bases). The germline CDR1 and CDR2 sequences are LNHDA and SQIVND (reference sequence). The germline V and J ends were trimmed by 6 bases and 5 bases, with 11 bases remaining between them. CDR3 length equals 13 residues. Here the CDR3 reads CASSRGGYQPQHF. DNA of the CDR3: TGTGCCAGTAGCCGGGGGGGATATCAGCCCCAGCATTTT.

The gene calls are TRBV5-1 and TRBJ2-3; D gene uncertain. The germline V gene encodes CDR1 SGHRS and CDR2 YFSETQ. CDR3 length equals 15 residues. V was trimmed by 4 bases and J by 1 base, leaving 13 bases between them. This chain's CDR3 is CASSPTMSRTDTQYF. For the CDR3, the DNA is TGCGCCAGCAGCCCCACCATGTCTCGCACAGATACGCAGTATTTT. Together with reference TRBV5-1 and TRBJ2-3, the CDR3 gives the full variable domain: KAGVTQTPRYLIKTRGQQVTLSCSPISGHRSVSWYQQTPGQGLQFLFEYFSETQRNKGNFPGRFSGRQFSNSRSEMNVSTLELGDSALYLCASSPTMSRTDTQYFGPGTRLTVL.

V usage is TRBV7-3 and J usage is TRBJ1-1; D remains unclear. The germline V and J ends were trimmed by 3 bases and 5 bases, with 13 bases remaining between them. Germline loops: CDR1 SGHTA, CDR2 FQGTGA. The length of the CDR3 is 14 residues. In DNA, the CDR3 is TGTGCCAGCAGCTTGCCGGATACTACGACTGAAGCTTTCTTT. Protein product: CASSLPDTTTEAFF.

The chain links TRBV18 to TRBJ2-2, with TRBD2 identical over 10 bases. CDR1 and CDR2 (germline): KGHSH, LQKENI. This CDR3 is 16 amino acids long. After removal of 3 bases from V and 5 bases from J, the junction contained 6 bases not matched to a gene. Here the CDR3 reads CASSPQAGGVTGELFF. In DNA, the CDR3 is TGTGCCAGCTCACCCCAAGCGGGAGGGGTGACCGGGGAGCTGTTTTTT.

The gene calls are TRBV11-2 and TRBJ2-1; D is uncertain. Per the germline V gene, CDR1 is SGHAT and CDR2 is FQNNGV. CDR3 length: 12 amino acids. V was shortened by 0 bases and J by 9 bases, with 6 bases between the two germline ends. CDR3 sequence (DNA): TGTGCCAGCAGCTTAGAAACGGGTGAGCAGTTCTTC. Translated: CASSLETGEQFF.

As for this clone: Other nucleotide sequences in the sample specify the same CDR3. The chain employs TRBV24-1 and TRBJ2-5; 7 nucleotides align to TRBD2. Germline values: CDR1 KGHDR, CDR2 SFDVKD. V dropped 5 bases and J dropped 4; count of bases not matched to a gene: 3. This CDR3 has 13 residues. The CDR3 is CATSAGGRETQYF. CDR3 bases: TGTGCCACCAGTGCGGGCGGGAGAGAGACCCAGTACTTC.

The gene calls are TRBV18 and TRBJ2-6; 8 nucleotides agree with TRBD1. Germline V gene sequence: CDR1 KGHSH, CDR2 LQKENI. The J segment lost 12 bases and the V segment lost 3 bases, leaving 7 bases of the junction unmatched. The CDR3 totals 14 residues. CDR3: CASSPATGESVLTF. The CDR3 DNA reads TGTGCCAGCTCACCCGCGACAGGGGAAAGCGTCCTGACTTTC. The whole variable domain, filled in from reference TRBV18 and TRBJ2-6, reads NAGVMQNPRHLVRRRGQEARLRCSPMKGHSHVYWYRQLPEEGLKFMVYLQKENIIDESGMPKERFSAEFPKEGPSILRIQQVVRGDSAAYFCASSPATGESVLTFGAGSRLTVL.

The rearrangement joins TRBV5-1 to TRBJ1-4; TRBD1 matches 7 bases. V lost 0 bases to trimming and J lost 7 bases; unmatched junction nucleotides: 3. The CDR3 runs 14 residues. Germline CDR1 SGHRS, CDR2 YFSETQ. CDR3 in amino acids: CASSLGRGAEKLFF. The CDR3 region has the DNA TGCGCCAGCAGCTTGGGCAGGGGGGCTGAAAAACTGTTTTTT.

The V gene is TRBV3-1 (or the pseudogene TRBV3-2), the J gene TRBJ1-1; TRBD1 matches 7 bases. CDR1 is LGHDT and CDR2 is YNNKEL in the germline V gene (reference sequence). The length of the CDR3 is 14 residues. V lost 6 bases and J lost 6; bases outside the gene matches: 10. The CDR3: CASRKAGGRAEAFF. Written as DNA, the CDR3 is TGTGCCAGCAGGAAAGCAGGGGGTCGGGCTGAAGCTTTCTTT.

The chain joins TRBV11-2 to TRBJ1-2; D may be TRBD1 (5 bases). CDR3 length: 14 amino acids. V shed 3 bases and J shed 3 bases, with 11 bases lying between them. Looked up from germline, CDR1 is SGHAT and CDR2 is FQNNGV. In DNA, the CDR3 is TGTGCCAGCAGCTTGTACAGGAACGACTATGGCTACACCTTC. Encoded protein: CASSLYRNDYGYTF.

This clone was seen a handful of times. The chain recombines TRBV5-4 with TRBJ2-7; D gene uncertain. This CDR3 comprises 14 residues. The germline V and J ends were trimmed by 0 bases and 2 bases, with 9 bases remaining between them. Germline lookup yields CDR1 SGHNT and CDR2 YYREEE (reference sequence). Here the CDR3 DNA reads TGTGCCAGCAGCTTGGAAATCGATACCTACGAGCAGTACTTC. As protein: CASSLEIDTYEQYF.

The rearrangement joins TRBV7-8 to TRBJ2-5, with D uncertain. The CDR3 runs 18 residues. The V gene's germline CDR1 is SGHVS and CDR2 FQNEAQ. V lost 5 bases to trimming and J lost 3 bases, with 25 bases between them. The CDR3 loop is CASSRARGRVSEKETQYF. The CDR3 nucleotides are TGTGCCAGCAGCCGAGCCCGTGGTCGGGTTTCGGAAAAAGAGACCCAGTACTTC.

This chain links TRBV28 with TRBJ2-3; D is undetermined. CDR3 length: 11 amino acids. CDR1 is MDHEN and CDR2 is SYDVKM in the germline V gene. V lost 3 bases and J lost 5, with 3 bases in between. CDR3 sequence: CASSFVDTQYF. CDR3 coding DNA: TGTGCCAGCAGTTTCGTAGATACGCAGTATTTT.

CDR3 bases: TGTGCCAGCAGACCCCGAGGAGGGCGGGTTAATGAAAAACTGTTTTTT. This translates into CASRPRGGRVNEKLFF. V is TRBV28 and J is TRBJ1-4, with unresolved D. Germline V CDR1 and CDR2: MDHEN, SYDVKM. The CDR3 covers 16 residues. Trimming took 6 bases from V and 4 from J, leaving 18 bases between them.

The chain joins TRBV20-1 to TRBJ2-1; D remains unclear. CDR1 DFQATT and CDR2 SNEGSKA come from the germline V gene (reference sequence). The CDR3 extends over 10 amino acids. V gave up 5 bases and J gave up 12 bases, with 11 bases separating them. CDR3 nucleotides: TGCAGTGCTGTCCTAGTTTTGCAGTTCTTC. It codes for CSAVLVLQFF.

The rearrangement joins TRBV27 to TRBJ1-5; tentative D call: TRBD1 (5 bases). Germline V gene lookup returns CDR1 MNHEY and CDR2 SMNVEV (reference sequence). The CDR3 has 21 amino acids. Trimming took 2 bases from V and 1 from J, leaving 27 bases between them. CDR3 residues: CASSLKRPEGMGLRSNQPQHF. CDR3 in DNA: TGTGCCAGCAGTTTAAAAAGGCCGGAGGGGATGGGGCTTAGGAGCAATCAGCCCCAGCATTTT.

CDR3 bases: TGTGCCAGCAGGGGTAGGGGGGCTGAGCAGTTCTTC. It yields the protein CASRGRGAEQFF. This sequence joins TRBV5-4 and TRBJ2-1; D might be TRBD1 or TRBD2, each matching 6 bases. V lost 5 bases and J lost 9, with 12 bases in between. Looked up from germline, CDR1 is SGHNT and CDR2 is YYREEE (reference sequence). The CDR3 has 12 residues.

The gene calls are TRBV2 and TRBJ2-3, with D tentatively TRBD2 (5 bases). Germline CDR1 is SNHLY and CDR2 is FYNNEI. V was shortened by 10 bases and J by 2 bases, with 16 bases between the two germline ends. This CDR3 has 14 residues. CDR3: CATRPDSFTDTQYF. The CDR3 nucleotides are TGTGCCACACGGCCGGACTCCTTCACAGATACGCAGTATTTT.

The genes are TRBV30 and TRBJ2-7; 10 bases map to TRBD2. Germline-derived CDR1 and CDR2 are GTSNPN and SVGIG (reference sequence). Trimming removed 4 bases from V and 3 bases from J; junction bases left unmatched: 3. The CDR3 runs to 13 residues. The CDR3 reads CAWTRTSGYEQYF. In DNA, the CDR3 is TGTGCCTGGACCCGGACTAGCGGCTACGAGCAGTACTTC.

CDR3 protein: CASRDRGSTGELFF. CDR3 coding DNA: TGTGCCAGCAGGGACAGGGGGAGCACCGGGGAGCTGTTTTTT. The gene calls are TRBV27 and TRBJ2-2; TRBD1 matches at 10 bases. Germline assignment: CDR1 MNHEY and CDR2 SMNVEV (reference sequence). J was trimmed by 4 bases and V by 6 bases; bases with no gene match: 2. The CDR3 has 14 amino acids.

CDR3 in DNA: TGTGCCAGCAGCCCGAGGGCGGTTCAAGAGACCCAGTACTTC. Translated: CASSPRAVQETQYF. The chain employs TRBV5-5 and TRBJ2-5; D is perhaps TRBD2 (5 bases). This CDR3 has 14 amino acids. In germline, CDR1 is SGHKS, CDR2 YYEKEE (reference sequence). V lost 4 bases, J lost 2 bases, and 12 bases lay in between.

The CDR3: CASSQASGANVLTF. The CDR3 nucleotides read TGTGCCAGCAGTCAGGCCTCTGGGGCCAACGTCCTGACTTTC. This chain links TRBV28 with TRBJ2-6; D remains ambiguous. The CDR3 has 14 residues. Germline V gives CDR1 MDHEN, CDR2 SYDVKM. The germline V and J ends were trimmed by 5 bases and 0 bases, with 5 bases remaining between them.

The chain combines TRBV6-5 with TRBJ2-1; TRBD2 matches at 12 bases. The ends lost 6 bases at V and 5 bases at J; junction bases unmatched: 2. Germline lookup yields CDR1 MNHEY and CDR2 SVGAGI. The CDR3 spans 14 residues. This CDR3 is CASRWTSGNNEQFF. Written as DNA, the CDR3 is TGTGCCAGCAGATGGACTAGCGGGAACAATGAGCAGTTCTTC.

The chain recombines TRBV3-1 (or the pseudogene TRBV3-2) with TRBJ2-1, with TRBD1 as a possible D gene (6 bases). This CDR3 spans 19 amino acids. Trimming stripped 0 bases from V and 4 bases from J, with 22 bases between. Per the germline V gene, CDR1 is LGHDT and CDR2 is YNNKEL (reference sequence). The CDR3, as DNA: TGTGCCAGCAGCCAAGATCTTGGGGAACTGCTAGGGGGTTACAATGAGCAGTTCTTC. Its translation is CASSQDLGELLGGYNEQFF.

Details on this clone: Other DNA sequences within the sample encode an identical CDR3. The chain is built from TRBV2 and TRBJ2-3; D unresolved. V lost 1 base to trimming and J lost 1 base, with 6 bases between them. The CDR3 length is 14 residues. The germline V gene has CDR1 SNHLY and CDR2 FYNNEI. The CDR3 is CASSEDRGTDTQYF. In nucleotides, the CDR3 is TGTGCCAGCAGTGAAGACCGGGGCACAGATACGCAGTATTTT.